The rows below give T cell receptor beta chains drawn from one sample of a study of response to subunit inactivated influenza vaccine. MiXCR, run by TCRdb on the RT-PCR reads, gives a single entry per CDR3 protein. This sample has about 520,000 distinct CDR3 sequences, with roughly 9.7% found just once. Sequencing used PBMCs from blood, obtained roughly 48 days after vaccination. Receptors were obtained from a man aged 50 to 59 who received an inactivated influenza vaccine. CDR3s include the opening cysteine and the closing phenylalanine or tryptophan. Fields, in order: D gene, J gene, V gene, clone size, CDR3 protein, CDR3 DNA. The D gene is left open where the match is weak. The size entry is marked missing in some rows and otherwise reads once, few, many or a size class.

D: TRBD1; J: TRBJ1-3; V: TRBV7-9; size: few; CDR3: CASSSPMGQGNTIYF; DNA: TGTGCCAGCAGCTCGCCCATGGGACAGGGAAACACCATATATTTT
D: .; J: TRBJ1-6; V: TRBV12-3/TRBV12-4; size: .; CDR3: CASSFSGLNSPLHF; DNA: TGTGCCAGCAGTTTTTCGGGGCTCAATTCACCCCTCCACTTT
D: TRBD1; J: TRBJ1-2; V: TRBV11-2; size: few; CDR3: CASSLAPGQANYGYTF; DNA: TGTGCCAGCAGCTTAGCGCCGGGACAGGCTAACTATGGCTACACCTTC
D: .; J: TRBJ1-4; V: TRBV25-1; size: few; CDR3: CASSETLEGEKLFF; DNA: TGTGCCAGCAGTGAAACTTTGGAGGGTGAAAAACTGTTTTTT
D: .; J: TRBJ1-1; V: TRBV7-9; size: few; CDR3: CASSLLSGNTEAFF; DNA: TGTGCCAGCAGCTTACTATCTGGGAACACTGAAGCTTTCTTT
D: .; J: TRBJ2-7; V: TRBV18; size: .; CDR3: CASSASDSLWGEQYF; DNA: TGTGCCAGCTCAGCGAGTGACAGCCTATGGGGCGAGCAGTACTTC
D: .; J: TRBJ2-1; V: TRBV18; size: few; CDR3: CASSPIDQLLSYNEQFF; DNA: TGTGCCAGCTCACCGATTGACCAACTCCTGTCCTACAATGAGCAGTTCTTC
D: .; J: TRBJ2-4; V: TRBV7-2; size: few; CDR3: CASSLAPAKNIQYF; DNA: TGTGCCAGCAGCTTAGCGCCAGCCAAAAACATTCAGTACTTC
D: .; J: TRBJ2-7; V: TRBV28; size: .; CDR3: CASSSPTDRGSYEQYF; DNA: TGTGCCAGCAGTTCGCCGACAGACCGGGGGTCCTACGAGCAGTACTTC
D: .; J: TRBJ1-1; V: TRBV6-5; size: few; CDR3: CASSYSGWNTEAFF; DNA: TGTGCCAGCAGTTACTCTGGATGGAACACTGAAGCTTTCTTT
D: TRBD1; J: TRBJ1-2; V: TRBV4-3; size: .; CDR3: CASSRTRDSETNGYTF; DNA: TGCGCCAGCAGCCGAACCCGGGACAGCGAGACTAATGGCTACACCTTC
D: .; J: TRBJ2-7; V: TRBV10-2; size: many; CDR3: CASSETGLEQYF; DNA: TGCGCCAGCAGTGAGACGGGACTCGAGCAGTACTTC
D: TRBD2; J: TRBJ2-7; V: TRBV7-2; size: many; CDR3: CASSLEFGLAGGEQYF; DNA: TGTGCCAGCAGCTTAGAATTCGGGCTAGCGGGGGGAGAGCAGTACTTC
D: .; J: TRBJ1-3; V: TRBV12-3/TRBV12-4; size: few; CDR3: CASNRLGVTSGNTIYF; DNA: TGTGCCAGCAACCGACTCGGGGTCACATCTGGAAACACCATATATTTT
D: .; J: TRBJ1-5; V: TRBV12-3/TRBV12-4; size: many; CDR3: CASSLGGTNQPQHF; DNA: TGTGCCAGCAGTTTAGGAGGGACTAATCAGCCCCAGCATTTT
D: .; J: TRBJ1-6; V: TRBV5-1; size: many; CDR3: CASSSRPGDYSPLHF; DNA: TGCGCCAGCAGCTCACGACCGGGGGACTATTCACCCCTCCACTTT
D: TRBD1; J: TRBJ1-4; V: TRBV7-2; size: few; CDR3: CASSLGGTGATNEKLFF; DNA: TGTGCCAGCAGCTTAGGCGGGACAGGGGCCACTAATGAAAAACTGTTTTTT
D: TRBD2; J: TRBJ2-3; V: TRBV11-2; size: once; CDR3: CASSRLAGPSTDTQYF; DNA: TGTGCCAGCAGTAGACTAGCGGGGCCTAGCACAGATACGCAGTATTTT
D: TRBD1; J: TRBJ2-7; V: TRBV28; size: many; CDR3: CASSLPGQEYF; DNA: TGTGCCAGCAGTTTACCGGGACAGGAGTACTTC
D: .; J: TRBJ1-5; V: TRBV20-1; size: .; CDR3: CSAPMGPPNQPQHF; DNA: TGCAGTGCTCCCATGGGGCCGCCGAATCAGCCCCAGCATTTT
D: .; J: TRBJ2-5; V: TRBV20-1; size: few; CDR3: CSASGHSSSQETQYF; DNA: TGCAGTGCGTCGGGACACTCGTCTTCTCAAGAGACCCAGTACTTC
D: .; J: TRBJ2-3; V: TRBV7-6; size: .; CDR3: CASSLVDGPTDTQYF; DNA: TGTGCCAGCAGCTTAGTGGACGGACCCACAGATACGCAGTATTTT
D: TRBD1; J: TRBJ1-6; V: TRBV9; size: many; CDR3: CASSVDGQGGGSPLHF; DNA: TGTGCCAGCAGCGTAGACGGACAGGGGGGAGGGTCACCCCTCCACTTT
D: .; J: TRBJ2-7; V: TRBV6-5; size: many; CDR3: CASSYFRQGVDEQYF; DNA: TGTGCCAGCAGTTACTTTAGGCAGGGTGTGGACGAGCAGTACTTC
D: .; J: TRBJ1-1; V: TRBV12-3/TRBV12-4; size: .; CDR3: CASTRQRLLNTEAFF; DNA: TGTGCCAGCACCCGACAGCGTCTGCTGAACACTGAAGCTTTCTTT
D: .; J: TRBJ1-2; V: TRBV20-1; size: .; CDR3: CSAPRPPGYTF; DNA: TGCAGTGCTCCCCGCCCCCCCGGCTACACCTTC
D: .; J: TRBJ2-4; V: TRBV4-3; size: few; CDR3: CASSQDSVRGTSIQYF; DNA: TGCGCCAGCAGCCAAGATTCCGTACGAGGGACCAGCATTCAGTACTTC
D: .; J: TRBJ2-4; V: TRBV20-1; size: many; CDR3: CSARGRTGTRQYF; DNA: TGCAGTGCTAGGGGGAGAACGGGCACCCGACAGTACTTC
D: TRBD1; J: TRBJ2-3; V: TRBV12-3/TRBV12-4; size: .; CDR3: CASSLDREYTDTQYF; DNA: TGTGCCAGCAGTCTGGACAGGGAGTACACAGATACGCAGTATTTT
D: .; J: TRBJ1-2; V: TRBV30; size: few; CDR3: CAWTTSPWGYGYTF; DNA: TGTGCCTGGACCACCTCCCCCTGGGGCTATGGCTACACCTTC
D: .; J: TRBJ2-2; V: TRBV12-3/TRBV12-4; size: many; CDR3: CASSLGQDHGELFF; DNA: TGTGCCAGCAGTTTAGGACAGGACCACGGGGAGCTGTTTTTT
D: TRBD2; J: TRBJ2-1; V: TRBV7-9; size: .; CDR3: CASSFGGSARNEQFF; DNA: TGTGCCAGCAGCTTCGGGGGGAGTGCGCGCAATGAGCAGTTCTTC
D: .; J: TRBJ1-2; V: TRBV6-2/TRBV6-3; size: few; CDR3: CAAHPDGITNYGYTF; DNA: TGTGCCGCTCACCCCGACGGGATAACTAACTATGGCTACACCTTC
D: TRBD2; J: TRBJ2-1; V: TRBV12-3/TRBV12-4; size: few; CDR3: CASTSGSARYNEQFF; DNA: TGTGCCAGCACTAGCGGGAGCGCGCGGTACAATGAGCAGTTCTTC
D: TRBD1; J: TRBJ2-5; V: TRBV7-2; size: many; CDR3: CASSFTGAIETQYF; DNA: TGTGCCAGCAGCTTCACAGGGGCCATAGAGACCCAGTACTTC
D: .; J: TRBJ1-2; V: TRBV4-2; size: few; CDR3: CASSQVAGDEYGHTF; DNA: TGTGCCAGCAGCCAAGTGGCAGGGGACGAGTATGGCCACACCTTC
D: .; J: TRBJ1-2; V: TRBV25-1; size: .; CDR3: CASSEYRQSANYGYTF; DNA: TGTGCCAGCAGTGAATATCGACAGAGTGCTAACTATGGCTACACCTTC
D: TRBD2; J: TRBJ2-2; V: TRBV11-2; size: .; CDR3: CASSPLAAGTTGELFF; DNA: TGTGCCAGCAGCCCGCTAGCGGCCGGTACTACCGGGGAGCTGTTTTTT
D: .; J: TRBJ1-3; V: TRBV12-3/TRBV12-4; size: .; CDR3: CASSPSTPGNTIYF; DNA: TGTGCCAGCAGCCCTAGTACGCCTGGAAACACCATATATTTT
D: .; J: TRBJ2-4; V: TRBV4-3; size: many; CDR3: CASSRGEFSRQYF; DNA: TGCGCCAGCAGCCGAGGGGAGTTCTCGCGTCAGTACTTC
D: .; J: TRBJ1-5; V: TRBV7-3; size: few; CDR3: CASSLIQGQPQHF; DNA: TGTGCCAGCAGCTTAATTCAGGGTCAGCCCCAGCATTTT
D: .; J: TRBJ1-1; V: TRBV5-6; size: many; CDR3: CASSLAGGLGEAFF; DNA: TGTGCCAGCAGCTTGGCGGGAGGACTAGGTGAAGCTTTCTTT
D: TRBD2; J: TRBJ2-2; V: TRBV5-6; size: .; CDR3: CASSLANSGTGELFF; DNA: TGTGCCAGCAGCTTGGCGAATAGCGGGACCGGGGAGCTGTTTTTT
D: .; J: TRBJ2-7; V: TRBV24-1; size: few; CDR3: CATSGGDRLYEQYF; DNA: TGTGCCACCAGTGGGGGGGATCGACTCTACGAGCAGTACTTC
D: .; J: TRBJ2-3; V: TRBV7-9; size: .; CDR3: CASSLGSVITSTDTQYF; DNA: TGTGCCAGCAGCTTAGGGTCGGTTATTACTAGCACAGATACGCAGTATTTT
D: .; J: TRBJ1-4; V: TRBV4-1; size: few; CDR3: CASSPWTASEKLFF; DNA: TGCGCCAGCAGCCCATGGACAGCTAGTGAAAAACTGTTTTTT
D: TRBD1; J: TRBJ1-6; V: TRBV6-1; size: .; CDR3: CVSRKQGDNSPLHF; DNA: TGTGTCAGCAGGAAACAGGGGGATAATTCACCCCTCCACTTT